The clone carrying this T cell receptor beta chain was counted ten times or more. What it binds is unknown. The sample belongs to a study of identical twins. Points from the study as a whole: The presence of invariant MAIT and iNKT cells could partly confound analyses of zero-insertion sequences.

TCRdb independently ran MiXCR on the 5' RACE reads; one entry per CDR3 protein. The data contain 200,000 to 250,000 distinct CDR3 sequences, 5% to 7% of them singletons. This CDR3 is built from 14 residues. The germline V gene encodes CDR1 SGHRS and CDR2 YFSETQ. The V gene end was trimmed by 2 bases and the J gene end by 3 bases; junction bases not matched to a gene: 4. The same sample was also studied in work on T cells expressing NK-cell markers. In that study: The dominant NKG2C+ clonotypes represented about 1.0-7.5% of CD8+ T cells in several donors. These same clonotypes (in a handful of donors) also led the CD3+CD56-NKG2C+ fraction. HCMV specificity of the expanded NKG2C+ T cell clones was not established.

V is TRBV5-1 and J is TRBJ2-7; 8 bases are shared with TRBD1. The sample comprised CD8+ T cells sorted from blood. This TCR was recovered from a woman aged 18-29 years in good health. DNA of the CDR3: TGCGCCAGCAGCTTTTCTACAGGGGGCTACGAGCAGTACTTC. Translating gives CASSFSTGGYEQYF.